This note documents a single TCR beta chain sequence. Its antigen remains unidentified. No clone much larger than this one lies a single base away; base qualities are absent. V and J are truncated by 1 base and 10 bases respectively, leaving an intervening sequence of 8 bases. From a lookup of the germline V gene, CDR1 and CDR2 are MDHEN and SYDVKM. The CDR3, from cysteine to phenylalanine, totals 12 residues. Only the CDR3 portion is preserved as DNA: 36 bases, with reading frame beginning at the first base. Instrument used: Illumina HiSeq 1500. TCRdb reworked the public reads: Q25 trimming with fastp, MiXCR clone assembly, productive beta chains retained. Each entry is one CDR3 protein sequence, shown with its most common DNA and genes. This sample has some 130,000 distinct CDR3 sequences in its table, and around 32% of those were observed once. The ten biggest clones cover about 56% of the sample.

This specimen's treatment or condition label, per the study, means: in vitro stimulation with specific CMV peptide epitopes to enrich CMV-specific T cells. The source of the sample is a study of T cell repertoires in cytomegalovirus infection (dated by TCRdb to between 2018 and 2021). As for the study more broadly: Alongside well-studied HLA-B-restricted epitopes, the peptide stimulations were aimed at recently identified HLA-C-restricted CMV epitopes, whose presentation resists viral immunomodulation. Donor HLA type was relevant to the analysis, as public TCR beta signatures indicated carriage of CMV infection together with the matching HLA type.

Summary of the overall study and its limitations: In both this cohort and an independent cohort of some 370 donors, the cumulative frequency of public TCR beta family members distinguished carriers of CMV infection plus the relevant HLA type. The ex vivo response was dominated by HLA-C-restricted CMV-specific TCR beta clonotypes, which also provided the single most frequent clonotype in two of eight donors.

The specimen was CD8+ T cells from cultured PBMCs, collected from culture after CMV antigen stimulation. The V and J genes are TRBV28 and TRBJ2-1, with no confident D gene call. The clonotype comes from a human donor in good health (CMV status not recorded). Some clones in this sample may be carry-over from other donors' samples. The CDR3 loop reads CASSLYIQEQFF. The DNA sequence is as follows: TGTGCCAGCAGTTTATATATCCAGGAGCAGTTCTTC.